Shown below are 4 T cell receptor beta chains from a single sample sequenced in a study of blood T cell repertoires in COVID-19. The table came from immunoSEQ multiplex PCR; TCRdb's copy has only in-frame clones and leaves some out. The table records about 200,000 clones, around 83% of them present only once. Sequences were obtained from PBMCs or T cells enriched from blood (not recorded which). These receptors all come from a woman in her 30s who had been exposed to COVID-19.

This chain joins TRBV6-5 and TRBJ1-1, with 8 bases that match TRBD1. This CDR3 comprises 14 residues. CDR1 is MNHEY and CDR2 is SVGAGI in the germline V gene. V was pared by 5 bases and J by 5 bases, with 7 bases of the junction left unmatched. The CDR3 DNA is TGTGCCAGCAGTCTAGAACAGGGGGGTACTGAAGCTTTCTTT. Protein product: CASSLEQGGTEAFF.

The rearrangement links TRBV2 to TRBJ1-2; D remains unclear. Germline CDR1 and CDR2: SNHLY and FYNNEI. V was trimmed by 7 bases and J by 6 bases, leaving 15 bases between them. This CDR3 is 13 amino acids long. The CDR3 coding sequence is TGTGCCAGCACCCCAGCTGGGCAGGATGGCTACACCTTC. Residues: CASTPAGQDGYTF.

This clone has only one observation. This chain connects TRBV4-3 to TRBJ2-3, with no clear D. CDR1 is LGHNA, CDR2 YSLEER, per germline. V lost 0 bases, J lost 6 bases, and 7 bases lay in between. The CDR3 runs 13 residues. The CDR3 here is CASSQERADTQYF. As DNA, the CDR3 is TGCGCCAGCAGCCAAGAACGAGCGGATACGCAGTATTTT.

This chain links TRBV4-3 with TRBJ1-1, with D unresolved. The CDR3 extends over 13 amino acids. Germline CDR1 and CDR2: LGHNA and YSLEER. Between the trimmed V and J ends, which lost 1 base and 2 bases, there was a span of 5 bases. The CDR3, as DNA: TGCGCCAGCAGCCAAGGTCCAAACACTGAAGCTTTCTTT. Its translation is CASSQGPNTEAFF.